One sample yielded the 24 T cell receptor beta chains listed below, sequenced in a study of T cell responses to AZD1222 COVID-19 vaccine. TCRdb's copy holds only in-frame clones and misses some; the assay was immunoSEQ multiplex PCR. In the table there are 70,000 to 75,000 clones, roughly 80% of which are singletons. The sequencing here drew on peripheral blood, taken 28 days after the second AZD1222 dose. The receptors derive from an adult who received the AZD1222 COVID-19 vaccine.

The J gene is TRBJ1-1, the V gene TRBV27; D remains unclear. V lost 1 base to trimming and J lost 4 bases, with 16 bases between them. This CDR3 region has 16 residues. The germline CDR1 and CDR2 sequences are MNHEY and SMNVEV (reference sequence). CDR3 loop: CASSLLSDPAGTEAFF. In DNA, the CDR3 is TGTGCCAGCAGTTTATTGTCAGACCCGGCGGGCACTGAAGCTTTCTTT.

The CDR3 DNA reads TGCAGTGCTAGTGTAGCGGTGGGGGTAGATACGCAGTATTTT. It is translated as CSASVAVGVDTQYF. The chain uses TRBV20-1 and TRBJ2-3; TRBD2 is a possible D gene (6 bases). The CDR3 sequence is 14 residues long. Trimming took off 3 bases at V and 5 bases at J, with 15 bases between the two ends. Germline V CDR1 and CDR2: DFQATT, SNEGSKA (reference sequence).

The genes are TRBV18 and TRBJ1-6; TRBD1 might be the D (6 bases). The ends were cut back, 8 bases at V and 5 bases at J, with 16 bases in the middle. The CDR3 consists of 15 residues. The germline CDR1 and CDR2 sequences are KGHSH and LQKENI. The CDR3 spells CASQQGTQHNSPLHF. Written as DNA, the CDR3 is TGTGCCAGCCAGCAGGGGACACAACATAATTCACCCCTCCACTTT.

The V and J genes are TRBV28 and TRBJ2-7; possibly TRBD1 for D (6 bases). Trimming shortened V by 3 bases and J by 0 bases, and 9 bases separated the two germline ends. Germline assignment: CDR1 MDHEN and CDR2 SYDVKM. This CDR3 region has 14 residues. In DNA form, the CDR3 reads TGTGCCAGCAGTTTCCAGGGGAGCTCCTACGAGCAGTACTTC. Its translation is CASSFQGSSYEQYF.

The rearrangement joins TRBV30 to TRBJ2-7; 9 bases match TRBD1. The CDR3 is 14 amino acids. Germline V lookup: CDR1 GTSNPN, CDR2 SVGIG (reference sequence). J lost 3 bases, V lost 0 bases, and 3 bases had no gene match. CDR3 nucleotide sequence: TGTGCCTGGAGTGTACAGGGGGCCAGCTACGAGCAGTACTTC. This codes for CAWSVQGASYEQYF.

The chain joins TRBV19 to TRBJ2-1; D possibly corresponds to TRBD1 (5 bases). Germline CDR1 reads LNHDA; CDR2 reads SQIVND (reference sequence). Trimming left V 2 bases short and J 9 bases short, with 11 bases between. The CDR3 consists of 13 residues. Here the CDR3 reads CASSIRGRSEQFF. Written as DNA, the CDR3 is TGTGCCAGTAGTATAAGGGGTCGGAGTGAGCAGTTCTTC.

The count of this clone is one. This sequence joins TRBV19 and TRBJ2-1, with TRBD1 matching 10 bases. This CDR3 is 18 amino acids long. Germline loops: CDR1 LNHDA, CDR2 SQIVND (reference sequence). Losses at the gene ends were 5 bases for V and 1 base for J; bases not matched to a gene: 11. The DNA for the CDR3 is TGTGCCAGTAGTTCAGGACAGGGGGTGCCCGGGTCCTACAATGAGCAGTTCTTC. Translating gives CASSSGQGVPGSYNEQFF.

The J gene is TRBJ2-7, the V gene TRBV10-2; D remains unclear. The CDR3 has 12 amino acids. Trimming pared 8 bases from V and 3 bases from J, leaving 11 bases between. Germline CDR1 and CDR2: WSHSY and SAAADI. CDR3 coding DNA: TGCGCCAGCCGCGGACGCGGCTACGAGCAGTACTTC. Its translation is CASRGRGYEQYF.

The gene calls are TRBV6-5 and TRBJ1-1; 7 nucleotides agree with TRBD1. Losses at the gene ends were 9 bases for V and 1 base for J; bases not matched to a gene: 8. This CDR3 is 14 amino acids long. Germline CDR1 and CDR2: MNHEY and SVGAGI. The CDR3: CASGRGQGNTEAFF. The CDR3 DNA sequence: TGTGCCAGTGGTAGGGGGCAAGGGAACACTGAAGCTTTCTTT.

This chain joins TRBV6-5 and TRBJ1-2; D unclear. The V gene's germline CDR1 is MNHEY and CDR2 SVGAGI. The CDR3 runs to 11 residues. The CDR3 sequence: CAEKEVDGYTF. The DNA for the CDR3 is TGTGCAGAGAAGGAAGTAGACGGCTACACCTTC.

The chain uses TRBV19 and TRBJ2-1; D is perhaps TRBD1 (6 bases). The CDR3 has 15 amino acids. Germline CDR1 reads LNHDA; CDR2 reads SQIVND (reference sequence). V was shortened by 7 bases and J by 2 bases, with 15 bases between the two germline ends. The CDR3 region has the DNA TGTGCCAGTACCGTAGACAGGTCCGCCTACAATGAGCAGTTCTTC. This encodes CASTVDRSAYNEQFF. Using reference TRBV19 and TRBJ2-1 for the parts outside the CDR3, the full variable domain is DGGITQSPKYLFRKEGQNVTLSCEQNLNHDAMYWYRQDPGQGLRLIYYSQIVNDFQKGDIAEGYSVSREKKESFPLTVTSAQKNPTAFYLCASTVDRSAYNEQFFGPGTRLTVL.

This chain connects TRBV11-2 to TRBJ2-7; the D is unclear. V lost 0 bases and J lost 2, with 5 bases in between. The germline gives CDR1 SGHAT, CDR2 FQNNGV. This CDR3 contains 13 residues. This CDR3 is CASSLDRPYEQYF. The CDR3 coding sequence is TGTGCCAGCAGCTTAGATCGCCCCTACGAGCAGTACTTC.

The rearrangement uses TRBV7-2 and TRBJ2-1, with D possibly being TRBD1 (5 bases). This CDR3 is built from 14 residues. Germline V CDR1 and CDR2: SGHTA, FQGNSA. Trimming removed 7 bases from V and 5 bases from J, with 15 bases in between. The CDR3 reads CASNLGQGHNEQFF. CDR3 coding DNA: TGTGCCAGCAATTTGGGGCAGGGCCACAATGAGCAGTTCTTC.

This rearrangement joins TRBV2 to TRBJ2-1; D call uncertain. The V end lost 3 bases, the J end lost 1 base, and 10 bases lay between the germline ends. The CDR3 is 15 residues long. Germline loops: CDR1 SNHLY, CDR2 FYNNEI. For the CDR3, the DNA is TGTGCCAGCAGTGACAGGTTCTCGTCCTACAATGAGCAGTTCTTC. Its protein is CASSDRFSSYNEQFF.

This chain connects TRBV27 to TRBJ1-1; D perhaps matches TRBD1 (6 bases). The CDR3 has 15 amino acids. V was pared by 3 bases and J by 5 bases, with 16 bases between. Germline CDR1 and CDR2: MNHEY and SMNVEV (reference sequence). CDR3 nucleotides: TGTGCCAGCAGTTTGGGTCAGGGGTTAGGGACTGAAGCTTTCTTT. It translates to CASSLGQGLGTEAFF.

This sequence joins TRBV15 and TRBJ2-7; 7 positions agree with TRBD1. From germline, CDR1 is LNHNV and CDR2 YYDKDF (reference sequence). This CDR3 is 14 amino acids long. With V trimmed by 5 bases and J by 6 bases, 10 bases remained unmatched. CDR3 sequence: CATSSGQRAIEQYF. In DNA, the CDR3 is TGTGCCACCAGCTCGGGACAGAGGGCGATCGAGCAGTACTTC. Looking up the rest from reference TRBV15 and TRBJ2-7 gives the full variable domain: DAMVIQNPRYQVTQFGKPVTLSCSQTLNHNVMYWYQQKSSQAPKLLFHYYDKDFNNEADTPDNFQSRRPNTSFCFLDIRSPGLGDTAMYLCATSSGQRAIEQYFGPGTRLTVT.

The V call is TRBV6-2 or TRBV6-3, the J call TRBJ2-7; 8 bases are shared with TRBD2. Germline-derived CDR1 and CDR2 are MNHEY and SVGEGT. V gave up 6 bases and J gave up 3 bases; unmatched junction bases: 10. This CDR3 has 15 amino acids. The CDR3 is CASSSPGLGDYEQYF. The CDR3 bases are TGTGCCAGCAGCTCACCGGGACTAGGGGACTACGAGCAGTACTTC.

This rearrangement joins TRBV9 to TRBJ2-3; no reliable D call. The CDR3 consists of 16 residues. Trimming shortened V by 0 bases and J by 0 bases, and 11 bases separated the two germline ends. Germline values: CDR1 SGDLS, CDR2 YYNGEE. CDR3 nucleotide sequence: TGTGCCAGCAGCGTAGAACCCTCCGCTAGCACAGATACGCAGTATTTT. It yields the protein CASSVEPSASTDTQYF.

This clone was found a few times. The V call is TRBV7-9, the J call TRBJ2-1; D remains ambiguous. CDR1 and CDR2 (germline): SEHNR, FQNEAQ (reference sequence). The CDR3 has 11 amino acids. Trimming took off 5 bases at V and 8 bases at J, with 7 bases between the two ends. DNA for the CDR3: TGTGCCAGCAGCCCCATGTATGAGCAGTTCTTC. Its translation: CASSPMYEQFF.

V usage is TRBV7-2 and J usage is TRBJ2-3, with D maybe TRBD2 (7 bases). Trimming removed 1 base from V and 5 bases from J, with 13 bases in between. This CDR3 has 15 amino acids. CDR1 is SGHTA and CDR2 is FQGNSA in the germline V gene. The CDR3 loop reads CASSLEMRGGDTQYF. The CDR3 DNA reads as TGTGCCAGCAGCTTAGAAATGAGGGGGGGAGATACGCAGTATTTT.

The chain recombines TRBV29-1 with TRBJ2-3; maybe TRBD1 (6 bases). Trimming took 1 base from V and 1 from J, leaving 12 bases between them. In germline, CDR1 is SQVTM, CDR2 ANQGSEA. This CDR3 is 15 amino acids long. The CDR3 coding sequence is TGCAGCGTTGAAGGGTCGACAGGAGGCACAGATACGCAGTATTTT. Protein product: CSVEGSTGGTDTQYF.

This sequence joins TRBV6-2 or TRBV6-3 and TRBJ2-5; 8 bases align to TRBD2. Germline V CDR1 and CDR2: MNHEY, SVGEGT. Germline trimming cut 2 bases from V and 1 base from J; bases unmatched to any gene: 6. This CDR3 region has 16 residues. The CDR3 nucleotides are TGTGCCAGCAGTTACCCCAGCGGGGGCCTCCAAGAGACCCAGTACTTC. This translates into CASSYPSGGLQETQYF.

The chain is built from TRBV11-2 and TRBJ2-7, with 8 bases lining up with TRBD1. Germline-derived CDR1 and CDR2 are SGHAT and FQNNGV. The ends lost 1 base at V and 10 bases at J; junction bases unmatched: 9. The CDR3 is 14 amino acids. CDR3 region: CASSLAQGATQQYF. Written as DNA, the CDR3 is TGTGCCAGCAGCTTAGCTCAGGGGGCGACACAACAGTACTTC. Looking up the rest from reference TRBV11-2 and TRBJ2-7 gives the full variable domain: EAGVAQSPRYKIIEKRQSVAFWCNPISGHATLYWYQQILGQGPKLLIQFQNNGVVDDSQLPKDRFSAERLKGVDSTLKIQPAKLEDSAVYLCASSLAQGATQQYFGPGTRLTVT.

The V call is TRBV25-1, the J call TRBJ2-1, with D perhaps TRBD2 (7 bases). Per the germline V gene, CDR1 is MGHDK and CDR2 is SYGVNS. V lost 4 bases, J lost 2 bases, and 12 bases lay in between. The CDR3 covers 15 residues. The CDR3 loop reads CASSVGGGPYNEQFF. CDR3 coding DNA: TGTGCCAGCAGTGTAGGGGGAGGGCCCTACAATGAGCAGTTCTTC. Complete variable domain (other parts from reference TRBV25-1 and TRBJ2-1): EADIYQTPRYLVIGTGKKITLECSQTMGHDKMYWYQQDPGMELHLIHYSYGVNSTEKGDLSSESTVSRIRTEHFPLTLESARPSHTSQYLCASSVGGGPYNEQFFGPGTRLTVL.